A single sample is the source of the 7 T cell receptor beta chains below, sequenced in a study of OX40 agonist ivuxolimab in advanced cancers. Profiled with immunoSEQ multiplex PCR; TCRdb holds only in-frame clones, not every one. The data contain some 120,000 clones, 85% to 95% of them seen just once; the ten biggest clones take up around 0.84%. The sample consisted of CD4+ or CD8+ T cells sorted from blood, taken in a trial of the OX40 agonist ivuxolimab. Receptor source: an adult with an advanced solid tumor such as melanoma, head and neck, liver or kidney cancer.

The CDR3 DNA is TGCGCCAGCAGTGATGAGGGCGAGACCCAGTACTTC. Translation: CASSDEGETQYF. The chain uses TRBV10-1 and TRBJ2-5, with D perhaps TRBD2 (5 bases). The CDR3 is 12 amino acids. V was pared by 3 bases and J by 5 bases, with 7 bases between. Germline values: CDR1 WNHNN, CDR2 SYGVQD (reference sequence).

Here the CDR3 reads CASRTGEYQPQHF. In DNA, the CDR3 is TGTGCCAGTAGAACAGGGGAATATCAGCCCCAGCATTTT. The chain joins TRBV19 to TRBJ1-5; 7 nucleotides agree with TRBD1. There are 13 residues in the CDR3. Germline V gene lookup returns CDR1 LNHDA and CDR2 SQIVND (reference sequence). V trimming: 6 bases; J trimming: 5 bases; junction bases outside the gene matches: 4.

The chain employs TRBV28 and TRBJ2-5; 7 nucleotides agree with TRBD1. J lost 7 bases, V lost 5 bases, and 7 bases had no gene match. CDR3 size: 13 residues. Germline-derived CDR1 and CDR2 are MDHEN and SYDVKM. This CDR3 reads CASSPPPGGTQYF. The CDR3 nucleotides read TGTGCCAGCAGTCCCCCGCCAGGGGGGACCCAGTACTTC.

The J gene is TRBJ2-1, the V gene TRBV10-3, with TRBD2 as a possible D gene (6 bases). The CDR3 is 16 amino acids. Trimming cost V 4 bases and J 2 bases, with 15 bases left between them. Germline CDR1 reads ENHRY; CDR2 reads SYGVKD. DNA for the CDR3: TGTGCCATCAGTGCCTCTAGCGCCCAGGCCTACAATGAGCAGTTCTTC. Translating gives CAISASSAQAYNEQFF.

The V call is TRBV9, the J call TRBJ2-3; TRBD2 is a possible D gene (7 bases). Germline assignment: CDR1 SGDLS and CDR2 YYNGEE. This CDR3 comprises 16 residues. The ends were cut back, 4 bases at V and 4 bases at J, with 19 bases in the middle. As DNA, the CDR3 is TGTGCCAGCAGCCCCCCTAGCCAAGGGGGGGCAGATACGCAGTATTTT. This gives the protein CASSPPSQGGADTQYF.

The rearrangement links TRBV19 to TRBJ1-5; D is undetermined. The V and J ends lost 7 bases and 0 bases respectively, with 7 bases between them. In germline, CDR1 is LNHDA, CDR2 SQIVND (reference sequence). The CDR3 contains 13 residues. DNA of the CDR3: TGTGCCAGTACACCTAATAGCAATCAGCCCCAGCATTTT. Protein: CASTPNSNQPQHF.

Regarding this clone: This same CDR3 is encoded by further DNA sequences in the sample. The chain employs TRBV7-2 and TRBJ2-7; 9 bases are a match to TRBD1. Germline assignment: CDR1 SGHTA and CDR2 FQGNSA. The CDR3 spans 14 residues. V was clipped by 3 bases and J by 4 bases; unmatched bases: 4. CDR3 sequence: CASSFQQGAYEQYF. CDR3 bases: TGTGCCAGCAGCTTTCAACAGGGGGCTTACGAGCAGTACTTC.